This T cell receptor beta chain came from a study of blood T cell repertoires in COVID-19. Germline lookup yields CDR1 SGHTA and CDR2 FQGNSA. This CDR3 comprises 13 residues. V was clipped by 4 bases and J by 8 bases, with 14 bases between them. Only a few counts were recorded for this clone. The data were produced by immunoSEQ multiplex PCR, yet TCRdb's version contains in-frame clones alone and is incomplete. The sample consists of nearly 55,000 clones, just over 85% of them appearing once. The sample comprised peripheral blood. This receptor was identified in a man aged 65 to 85 with active COVID-19. The chain employs TRBV7-2 and TRBJ1-2; D perhaps matches TRBD1 (5 bases). CDR3 region: CASSSGSSLGYTF. As DNA, the CDR3 is TGTGCCAGCAGCTCAGGGTCCAGCTTGGGCTACACCTTC.